The 27 T cell receptor beta chains below come from one sample, sequenced in a study of OX40 agonist ivuxolimab in advanced cancers. Only in-frame clones appear in the TCRdb table, and some are missing; sequencing was by immunoSEQ multiplex PCR. The sample includes roughly 60,000 clones, roughly 84% of them seen just once. Sequencing used CD4+ or CD8+ T cells sorted from blood, obtained in a trial of the OX40 agonist ivuxolimab. These receptors all come from an adult with an advanced solid tumor such as melanoma, head and neck, liver or kidney cancer.

CDR3 DNA sequence: TGTGCCAGCATCCTGACAGGGGGTAGTCAGCCCCAGCATTTT. As protein: CASILTGGSQPQHF. The chain couples TRBV5-8 to TRBJ1-5; TRBD1 aligns across 9 bases. Looked up from germline, CDR1 is SGHTS and CDR2 is YDEGEE. Trimming at V came to 6 bases and at J to 6 bases, leaving 7 bases not matched to a gene. CDR3 length: 14 residues.

The chain uses TRBV5-1 and TRBJ2-5, with a tentative D call TRBD2 (5 bases). The length of the CDR3 is 15 residues. Trimming left V 0 bases short and J 6 bases short, with 15 bases between. The germline V gene encodes CDR1 SGHRS and CDR2 YFSETQ. The CDR3 coding sequence is TGCGCCAGCAGCTTGGCCGGTACGGGAATAAAGACCCAGTACTTC. Translation: CASSLAGTGIKTQYF.

The rearrangement joins TRBV6-5 to TRBJ1-5; 8 bases are a match to TRBD1. Germline loops: CDR1 MNHEY, CDR2 SVGAGI. This CDR3 comprises 14 residues. The ends lost 6 bases at V and 6 bases at J; junction bases unmatched: 7. This CDR3 is CASSMTGETQPQHF. The CDR3, as DNA: TGTGCCAGCAGCATGACAGGGGAGACTCAGCCCCAGCATTTT.

The chain joins TRBV12-5 to TRBJ1-4; no definite D call. V was shortened by 4 bases and J by 8 bases, with 14 bases between the two germline ends. This CDR3 spans 14 amino acids. CDR1 is LGHNT, CDR2 FRNRAP, per germline. CDR3 protein: CASGCRTPSEKLFF. In nucleotides, the CDR3 is TGTGCTAGTGGTTGCCGGACCCCGTCGGAAAAACTGTTTTTT.

V and J are TRBV5-6 and TRBJ2-1; possibly TRBD1 for D (6 bases). The CDR3 spans 13 residues. Trimming stripped 4 bases from V and 4 bases from J, with 9 bases between. The germline V gene has CDR1 SGHDT and CDR2 YYEEEE. The CDR3 loop reads CASSPGTYNEQFF. The CDR3 DNA reads as TGTGCCAGCAGCCCCGGGACATACAATGAGCAGTTCTTC.

V and J are TRBV10-1 and TRBJ1-3; D is unresolved. Germline V gives CDR1 WNHNN, CDR2 SYGVQD (reference sequence). The V gene lost 0 bases and the J gene lost 1 base, with 7 bases spanning the gap. This CDR3 contains 15 residues. CDR3 DNA: TGCGCCAGCAGTGAGTCGAGGGATTCTGGAAACACCATATATTTT. Translation gives CASSESRDSGNTIYF.

The chain couples TRBV19 to TRBJ2-5; a weak D match, TRBD1 (7 bases). There are 16 residues in the CDR3. Germline CDR1 LNHDA, CDR2 SQIVND (reference sequence). V gave up 2 bases and J gave up 5 bases, with 18 bases separating them. The CDR3 DNA is TGTGCCAGTAGTATACTTGGAGGGGGCGCGATGGAGACCCAGTACTTC. Translated: CASSILGGGAMETQYF.

The chain uses TRBV7-6 and TRBJ2-2, with 9 bases that match TRBD1. The CDR3 extends over 15 amino acids. J gave up 4 bases and V 5 bases, and 5 bases lay outside the gene matches. From germline, CDR1 is SGHVS and CDR2 FNYEAQ. CDR3 loop: CASSPPGQGTGELFF. The CDR3 DNA reads as TGTGCCAGCAGCCCTCCGGGACAGGGCACCGGGGAGCTGTTTTTT.

The CDR3 protein is CASSLRVDTEAFF. DNA of the CDR3: TGTGCCAGCAGCTTACGGGTGGACACTGAAGCTTTCTTT. The chain carries TRBV11-2 and TRBJ1-1; the D is unclear. CDR3 length equals 13 residues. Deletions cut 2 bases from V and 3 bases from J, with 7 bases between. CDR1 and CDR2 (germline): SGHAT, FQNNGV.

J is TRBJ2-1 and V is TRBV28, with a weak D call TRBD2 (6 bases). The CDR3 totals 14 residues. Per germline, CDR1 MDHEN and CDR2 SYDVKM. Trimming pared 7 bases from V and 6 bases from J, leaving 16 bases between. CDR3 coding DNA: TGTGCCAGCACCCCTCCGGGAGTGGTCAATGAGCAGTTCTTC. It codes for CASTPPGVVNEQFF.

This sequence joins TRBV5-1 and TRBJ2-1, with D unclear. This CDR3 has 13 residues. The germline CDR1 and CDR2 sequences are SGHRS and YFSETQ. With 0 bases removed from V and 7 bases from J, the gap between germline ends came to 8 bases. Here the CDR3 reads CASSLDRQNEQFF. Here the CDR3 DNA reads TGCGCCAGCAGCTTGGACCGGCAAAATGAGCAGTTCTTC.

The chain uses TRBV4-1 and TRBJ2-5, with TRBD1 matching over 9 bases. Trimming at V came to 3 bases and at J to 4 bases, leaving 9 bases not matched to a gene. This CDR3 has 16 amino acids. Germline V CDR1 and CDR2: MGHRA, YSYEKL. The CDR3 DNA is TGCGCCAGCAGCCACCCTCGGACAGGGGAGGTAGAGACCCAGTACTTC. This gives the protein CASSHPRTGEVETQYF.

This chain joins TRBV11-2 and TRBJ2-5; the D is unclear. V shed 0 bases and J shed 2 bases, with 10 bases lying between them. This CDR3 has 15 amino acids. Looked up from germline, CDR1 is SGHAT and CDR2 is FQNNGV. The CDR3 nucleotides are TGTGCCAGCAGCTTAGATTCGGTGCTACAAGAGACCCAGTACTTC. Translating gives CASSLDSVLQETQYF.

This chain links TRBV5-6 with TRBJ1-1; no clear D. Germline CDR1 is SGHDT and CDR2 is YYEEEE. The CDR3 has 16 residues. Trimming left V 5 bases short and J 4 bases short, with 21 bases between. CDR3 bases: TGTGCCAGCAGTCCGTTTGTCCCCATTCGGAGCACTGAAGCTTTCTTT. Amino acids: CASSPFVPIRSTEAFF.

The chain combines TRBV2 with TRBJ2-7; D remains unclear. Trimming stripped 5 bases from V and 6 bases from J, with 14 bases between. The CDR3 contains 13 residues. Germline CDR1 reads SNHLY; CDR2 reads FYNNEI. The CDR3 coding sequence is TGTGCCAGCAGTTCTCGAGTGGGCGGCGAGCAGTACTTC. Its protein is CASSSRVGGEQYF.

V is TRBV30 and J is TRBJ2-3; 8 bases are shared with TRBD2. This CDR3 contains 13 residues. With 4 bases clipped from V and 0 bases from J, the junction kept 0 bases outside the gene matches. Germline V CDR1 and CDR2: GTSNPN, SVGIG (reference sequence). CDR3: CAWTSGSTDTQYF. The CDR3 DNA sequence: TGTGCCTGGACTAGCGGGAGCACAGATACGCAGTATTTT. Full variable domain (rest looked up from reference TRBV30 and TRBJ2-3): SQTIHQWPATLVQPVGSPLSLECTVEGTSNPNLYWYRQAAGRGLQLLFYSVGIGQISSEVPQNLSASRPQDRQFILSSKKLLLSDSGFYLCAWTSGSTDTQYFGPGTRLTVL.

The chain employs TRBV6-1 and TRBJ2-2, with D tentatively TRBD1 (6 bases). The germline V gene encodes CDR1 MNHNS and CDR2 SASEGT. V was clipped by 4 bases and J by 6 bases, with 15 bases between them. This CDR3 is built from 15 residues. The CDR3 is CASSAGVEGAGELFF. Written as DNA, the CDR3 is TGTGCCAGCAGTGCCGGAGTAGAGGGGGCCGGGGAGCTGTTTTTT.

The gene calls are TRBV4-2 and TRBJ2-1; D is perhaps TRBD1 (6 bases). Germline CDR1 is LGHNA and CDR2 is YNFKEQ. With 4 bases removed from V and 2 bases from J, the gap between germline ends came to 15 bases. CDR3 length equals 16 residues. DNA for the CDR3: TGTGCCAGCAGCCTAAACCCGGGACAAGCCTACAATGAGCAGTTCTTC. It codes for CASSLNPGQAYNEQFF.

In DNA, the CDR3 is TGTGCCAGCAGCTTACAGGCGGGGGGGCGGGATACGCAGTATTTT. As protein: CASSLQAGGRDTQYF. The genes are TRBV7-9 and TRBJ2-3, with 9 bases aligning to TRBD2. The V gene's germline CDR1 is SEHNR and CDR2 FQNEAQ (reference sequence). J was trimmed by 6 bases and V by 2 bases; bases with no gene match: 6. The CDR3 runs 15 residues.

V gene TRBV13 combines with J gene TRBJ2-5; 9 bases match TRBD1. CDR3 length: 16 amino acids. The J segment lost 4 bases and the V segment lost 1 base, leaving 7 bases of the junction unmatched. Germline CDR1 is PRHDT and CDR2 is FYEKMQ (reference sequence). The CDR3 is CASSLAIQGAGETQYF. The CDR3 DNA reads TGTGCCAGCAGCTTAGCCATACAGGGGGCGGGAGAGACCCAGTACTTC.

The chain carries TRBV28 and TRBJ1-2, with 10 bases identical to TRBD1. The CDR3 has 15 amino acids. V shed 6 bases, J shed 8 bases, and the junction held 12 bases outside the gene matches. Looked up from germline, CDR1 is MDHEN and CDR2 is SYDVKM. CDR3 in amino acids: CASSQGTGVSEGYTF. CDR3 nucleotides: TGTGCCAGCAGCCAGGGGACAGGGGTTTCGGAGGGCTACACCTTC.

The chain combines TRBV11-3 with TRBJ2-1, with D perhaps TRBD2 (6 bases). CDR1 and CDR2 (germline): SGHNT, YENEEA. The V gene lost 3 bases and the J gene lost 8 bases, with 14 bases spanning the gap. The CDR3 totals 14 residues. The CDR3 coding sequence is TGTGCCAGCAGCTTCGGCGGGATGTGGGATGAGCAGTTCTTC. Translated, it gives CASSFGGMWDEQFF.

The chain employs TRBV11-2 and TRBJ2-3; 10 nucleotides match TRBD2. Trimming cost V 5 bases and J 3 bases; bases outside gene matches: 5. The germline CDR1 and CDR2 sequences are SGHAT and FQNNGV. The CDR3 contains 15 residues. This CDR3 reads CASSERGLATDTQYF. The CDR3 DNA is TGTGCCAGCAGCGAAAGGGGACTAGCGACAGATACGCAGTATTTT.

The chain combines TRBV7-8 with TRBJ1-2; D not resolved. V lost 4 bases to trimming and J lost 8 bases, with 8 bases between them. Germline CDR1 reads SGHVS; CDR2 reads FQNEAQ. This CDR3 is 11 amino acids long. The CDR3 region has the DNA TGTGCCAGCAGCTCGGATGGGGGCTACACCTTC. Its protein product is CASSSDGGYTF.

This sequence joins TRBV9 and TRBJ2-5, with a weak D call TRBD2 (7 bases). The CDR3 spans 15 residues. Germline loops: CDR1 SGDLS, CDR2 YYNGEE. Trimming cost V 4 bases and J 5 bases, with 18 bases left between them. In nucleotides, the CDR3 is TGTGCCAGCAGCCCCAGTCGGGGGGCTCGGGAGACCCAGTACTTC. It yields the protein CASSPSRGARETQYF.

This chain joins TRBV19 and TRBJ1-6; D perhaps matches TRBD1 (6 bases). The CDR3 spans 14 residues. Per germline, CDR1 LNHDA and CDR2 SQIVND (reference sequence). Trimming removed 6 bases from V and 10 bases from J, with 16 bases in between. The chain's CDR3 is CASSGGGGRSPLHF. CDR3 bases: TGTGCCAGTAGCGGTGGAGGGGGAAGGTCACCCCTCCACTTT.

The CDR3 sequence is CASNIRDRGTETQYF. For the CDR3, the DNA is TGTGCCAGCAATATCCGGGACAGGGGTACAGAGACCCAGTACTTC. This sequence joins TRBV6-6 and TRBJ2-5; 10 nucleotides align to TRBD1. V gave up 7 bases and J gave up 4 bases; unmatched junction bases: 9. This CDR3 spans 15 amino acids. The germline CDR1 and CDR2 sequences are MNHNY and SVGAGI (reference sequence).